This TCR beta chain was captured by sequencing in a study of CD8 T cells in Susac syndrome (dated by TCRdb to between 2018 and 2021). Regarding the research as a whole: Whether CD8+ T cell activation and differentiation in Susac syndrome was antigen driven was tested using repertoire sequencing.

RNA was extracted using the RNeasy kit, and about 0.45 to 1 microgram was reverse transcribed with random hexamers. The immunoSEQ multiplex PCR assay, covering 54 Vbeta and 13 Jbeta segments, was used to amplify TCR beta CDR3 regions. PCR amplification bias was corrected using a synthetic template baseline for primer optimization and computational correction. As for the authors' bioinformatics: Only productive sequences were kept, with reads annotated to V, D and J genes according to IMGT and analyzed in immunoSEQ Analyzer. Clonality was computed as one minus Shannon entropy normalized by log2 of the number of productive unique sequences. Public and private clones were assessed among the 100 most prevalent clones of each patient and control. Clones were defined as Susac-specific when absent from the healthy and MS cohorts, from fewer than 1,200 published viral clones and from other ImmuneACCESS disease sequences. TCRdb cleaned the public reads at Q25 with fastp, built clones with MiXCR and kept in-frame beta chains. Rows with one shared CDR3 protein collapse into an entry with the most common genes and DNA. V and J calls and clone size were set by TCRdb, not the authors. Within this sample are roughly 160,000 distinct CDR3 sequences, with about 95% of them counted one time only. 0.11% to 0.15% of the sample belongs to the ten largest clones.

The sample holds one count of this clonotype. Which antigen it targets is not known. Base qualities are missing; no much larger clone stands one base away. A single read makes a weak case. The germline V gene sets CDR1 to MNHEY and CDR2 to SVGEGT. The junction carries 11 bases between V and J, which are trimmed by 10 bases and 10 bases respectively. The CDR3 starts with the cysteine, ends with the phenylalanine, and has 10 residues. The only DNA kept is the CDR3, 30 bases in frame from the first base. Peripheral blood CD8+ and CD4+ T cells from healthy donors, Susac syndrome patients and multiple sclerosis patients were profiled by high-throughput TCR beta sequencing. Healthy donors were age- and sex-matched controls. CD8+ TEMRA cells were enriched by FACS, while bulk CD8+ and CD4+ T cells were purified by magnetic negative isolation. Blood was collected in EDTA tubes and processed within 24 hours, with PBMCs isolated through density gradient centrifugation. PBMCs intended for TCR sequencing were frozen in liquid nitrogen and were later thawed in a 37 degrees C water bath. Purity of sorted or isolated CD4+, CD8+ and CD8+ TEMRA cells was at least 90%.

The full study reports these points: The number of individuals in the TCR sequencing and HLA analysis was recognized as being relatively small.

The sequence links TRBV6-2 or TRBV6-3 to TRBJ2-1; the D gene lacks a confident call. Sequencing was done on a sample of CD4+ T cells from PBMCs. This TCR was sampled from a human donor in good health. The sequenced DNA is TGTGCCACTAAACGGACCGAGCAGTTCTTC. It specifies CATKRTEQFF.